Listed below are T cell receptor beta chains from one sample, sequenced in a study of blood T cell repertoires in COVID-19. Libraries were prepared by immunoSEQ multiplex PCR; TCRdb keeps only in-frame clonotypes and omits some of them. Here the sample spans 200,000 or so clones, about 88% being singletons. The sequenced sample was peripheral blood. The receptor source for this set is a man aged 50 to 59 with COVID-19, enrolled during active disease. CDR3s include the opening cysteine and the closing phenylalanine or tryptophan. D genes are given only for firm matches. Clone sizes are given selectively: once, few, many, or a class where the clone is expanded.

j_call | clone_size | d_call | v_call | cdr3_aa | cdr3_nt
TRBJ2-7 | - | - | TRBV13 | CASSINRRTYEQYF | TGTGCCAGCAGCATCAACAGAAGGACCTACGAGCAGTACTTC
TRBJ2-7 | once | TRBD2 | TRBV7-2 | CASSLQGLAGVKEQYF | TGTGCCAGCAGCTTGCAAGGACTAGCGGGGGTTAAAGAGCAGTACTTC
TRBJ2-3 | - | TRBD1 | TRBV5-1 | CASRTPGQGTDTQYF | TGCGCCAGCAGAACCCCGGGACAGGGCACAGATACGCAGTATTTT
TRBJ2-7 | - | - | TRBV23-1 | CASSQSTEASPNYEQYF | TGCGCCAGCAGTCAATCTACCGAGGCCAGCCCCAACTACGAGCAGTACTTC
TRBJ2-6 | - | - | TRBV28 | CASRRRGSGANVLTF | TGTGCCAGCCGAAGACGGGGCTCTGGGGCCAACGTCCTGACTTTC
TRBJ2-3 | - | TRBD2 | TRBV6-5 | CASSLAGVGDTQYF | TGTGCCAGCAGCCTAGCGGGCGTGGGAGATACGCAGTATTTT
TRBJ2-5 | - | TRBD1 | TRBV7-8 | CASSSDRGVETQYF | TGTGCCAGCAGCTCGGACAGGGGCGTGGAGACCCAGTACTTC
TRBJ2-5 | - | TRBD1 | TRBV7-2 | CASSAGQGPPRQTQYF | TGTGCCAGCAGCGCGGGACAGGGGCCACCTAGGCAGACCCAGTACTTC
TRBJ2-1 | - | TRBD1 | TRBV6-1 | CASSERGQGIYNEQFF | TGTGCCAGCAGCGAAAGGGGACAGGGTATCTACAATGAGCAGTTCTTC
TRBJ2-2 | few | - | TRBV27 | CASSPTFANTGELFF | TGTGCCAGCAGTCCTACCTTCGCGAACACCGGGGAGCTGTTTTTT
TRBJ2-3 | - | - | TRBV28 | CVSGATRMDTQYF | TGTGTTTCTGGGGCCACAAGGATGGATACGCAGTATTTT
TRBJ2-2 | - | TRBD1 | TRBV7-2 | CASSSEGKQGARPGELFF | TGTGCCAGCAGCTCCGAGGGGAAACAGGGGGCGCGACCCGGGGAGCTGTTTTTT
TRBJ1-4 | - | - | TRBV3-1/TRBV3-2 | CASSPMTRINEKLFF | TGTGCCAGCAGCCCAATGACTAGAATAAATGAAAAACTGTTTTTT
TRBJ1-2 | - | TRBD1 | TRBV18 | CASSPPGQEGYTF | TGTGCCAGCTCACCGCCGGGACAGGAGGGCTACACCTTC
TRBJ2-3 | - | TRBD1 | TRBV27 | CASRSPRDRGRQDTQYF | TGTGCCAGCAGGTCCCCGAGGGACAGGGGGCGTCAAGATACGCAGTATTTT
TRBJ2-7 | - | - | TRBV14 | CASSQEFGRAEQYF | TGTGCCAGCAGCCAAGAGTTCGGCAGGGCCGAGCAGTACTTC
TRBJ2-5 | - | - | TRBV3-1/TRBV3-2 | CASSQGGPQYF | TGTGCCAGCAGCCAGGGGGGTCCCCAGTACTTC
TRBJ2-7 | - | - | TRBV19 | CASSFVRGSPPYEQYF | TGTGCCAGTAGTTTTGTGCGGGGTTCCCCCCCCTACGAGCAGTACTTC
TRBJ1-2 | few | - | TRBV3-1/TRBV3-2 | CASSQGWGTSYGYTF | TGTGCCAGCAGCCAAGGTTGGGGGACATCCTATGGCTACACCTTC
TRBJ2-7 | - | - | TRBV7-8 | CASSLTVGVDSWQYF | TGTGCCAGCAGCTTAACAGTGGGAGTCGATAGCTGGCAGTACTTC
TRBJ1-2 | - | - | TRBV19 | CASSSGGNLHYGYTF | TGTGCCAGTAGTTCCGGAGGGAATCTGCACTATGGCTACACCTTC
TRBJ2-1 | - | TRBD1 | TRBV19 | CASSMTGREQFF | TGTGCCAGTAGTATGACAGGGAGAGAGCAGTTCTTC
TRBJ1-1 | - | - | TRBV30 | CAWSVGTLNTEAFF | TGTGCCTGGAGTGTGGGGACATTGAACACTGAAGCTTTCTTT
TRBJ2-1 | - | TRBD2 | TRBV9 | CASSAYTSGTYNEQFF | TGTGCCAGCAGCGCCTACACTAGCGGAACCTACAATGAGCAGTTCTTC
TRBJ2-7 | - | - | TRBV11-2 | CASSLVRGGEQYF | TGTGCCAGCAGCTTAGTACGGGGAGGCGAGCAGTACTTC
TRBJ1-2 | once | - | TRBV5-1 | CASSPEGRSYVGYTF | TGCGCCAGCAGCCCGGAGGGCAGATCATATGTTGGCTACACCTTC
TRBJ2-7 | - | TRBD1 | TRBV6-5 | CASSQGQIYEQYF | TGTGCCAGCAGCCAGGGACAGATCTACGAGCAGTACTTC
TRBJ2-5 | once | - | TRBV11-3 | CASSLRHKETQYF | TGTGCCAGCAGCTTGCGACACAAGGAGACCCAGTACTTC
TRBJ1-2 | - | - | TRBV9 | CASSAPLGGDYGYTF | TGTGCCAGCAGCGCTCCCCTTGGAGGAGACTATGGCTACACCTTC
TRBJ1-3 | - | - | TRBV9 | CASSVASGGYSGNTIYF | TGTGCCAGCAGCGTAGCTAGCGGGGGGTACTCTGGAAACACCATATATTTT
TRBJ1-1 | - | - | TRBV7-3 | CASSPWALPGVNTEAFF | TGTGCCAGCAGCCCCTGGGCCCTACCCGGGGTGAACACTGAAGCTTTCTTT
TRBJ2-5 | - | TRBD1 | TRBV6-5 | CASSYSPRTGWETQYF | TGTGCCAGCAGTTACTCCCCTCGGACAGGCTGGGAGACCCAGTACTTC
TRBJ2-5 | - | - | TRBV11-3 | CAGPRGGEWETQYF | TGTGCCGGACCACGGGGCGGGGAGTGGGAGACCCAGTACTTC
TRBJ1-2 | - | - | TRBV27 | CASSGLSGYGYTF | TGTGCCAGCAGTGGGCTTTCCGGCTATGGCTACACCTTC
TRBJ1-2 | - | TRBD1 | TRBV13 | CASRPTGTGGILDYGYTF | TGTGCCAGCAGACCTACCGGGACAGGGGGAATTTTGGACTATGGCTACACCTTC
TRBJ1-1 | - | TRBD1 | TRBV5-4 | CASSLPKGATEAFF | TGTGCCAGCAGCTTACCTAAGGGGGCAACTGAAGCTTTCTTT
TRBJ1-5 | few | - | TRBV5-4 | CASSLAGANQPQHF | TGTGCCAGCAGCTTGGCAGGGGCTAATCAGCCCCAGCATTTT
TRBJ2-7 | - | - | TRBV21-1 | CASSGCPGAPPYEQYF | TGTGCCAGCAGCGGTTGTCCGGGAGCGCCTCCTTACGAGCAGTACTTC
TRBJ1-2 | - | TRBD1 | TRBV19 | CASSNSSPWTGGYTF | TGTGCCAGTAGTAACTCTTCTCCCTGGACAGGAGGCTACACCTTC
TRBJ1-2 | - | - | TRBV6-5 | CASSRLKGNGYTF | TGTGCCAGCAGCCGCCTTAAGGGGAATGGCTACACCTTC
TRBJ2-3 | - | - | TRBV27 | CASSSPLTDTQYF | TGTGCCAGCAGTTCCCCCCTTACAGATACGCAGTATTTT
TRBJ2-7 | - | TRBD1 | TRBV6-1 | CASSEVGTGSTSWITQYF | TGTGCCAGCAGTGAAGTCGGGACAGGGAGTACCAGCTGGATAACTCAGTACTTC
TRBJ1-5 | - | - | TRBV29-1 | CSVGGMNQPQHF | TGCAGCGTGGGGGGGATGAATCAGCCCCAGCATTTT
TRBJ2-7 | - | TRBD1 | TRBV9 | CASSVGGTGITYEQYF | TGTGCCAGCAGCGTAGGTGGGACAGGGATCACCTACGAGCAGTACTTC
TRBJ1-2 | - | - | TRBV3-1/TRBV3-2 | CASSPPMDYGYTF | TGTGCCAGCAGCCCCCCTATGGACTATGGCTACACCTTC
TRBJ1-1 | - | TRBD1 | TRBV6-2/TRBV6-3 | CASSYATGGGEAFF | TGTGCCAGCAGTTACGCGACAGGGGGTGGGGAAGCTTTCTTT
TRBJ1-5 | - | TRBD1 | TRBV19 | CASSQSGGNQPQHF | TGTGCCAGTAGTCAGTCAGGGGGAAATCAGCCCCAGCATTTT
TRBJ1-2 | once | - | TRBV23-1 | CASRLRDFYGYTF | TGCGCCAGCAGGCTCCGGGACTTCTATGGCTACACCTTC
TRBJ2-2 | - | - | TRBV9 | CASSVDGINTGELFF | TGTGCCAGCAGCGTAGACGGGATCAACACCGGGGAGCTGTTTTTT
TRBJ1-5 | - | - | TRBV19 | CASSILRGRSNQPQHF | TGTGCCAGTAGTATTTTACGGGGTAGGAGCAATCAGCCCCAGCATTTT
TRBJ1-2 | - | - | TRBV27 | CASSLRKGQTNYGYTF | TGTGCCAGCAGTTTAAGGAAGGGACAAACTAACTATGGCTACACCTTC
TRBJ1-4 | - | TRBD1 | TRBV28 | CASRTSGQGDEKLFF | TGTGCCAGCAGAACTTCGGGACAGGGTGATGAAAAACTGTTTTTT
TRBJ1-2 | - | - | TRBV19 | CASSSGRSRTGYTF | TGTGCCAGTAGTTCGGGGAGGTCCCGAACGGGCTACACCTTC
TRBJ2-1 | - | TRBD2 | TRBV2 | CASMKTSGAYNEQFF | TGTGCCAGCATGAAGACTAGCGGGGCCTACAATGAGCAGTTCTTC